This is a list of T cell receptor beta chains from one sample in a study of OX40 agonist ivuxolimab in advanced cancers. Sequencing was performed with immunoSEQ multiplex PCR; in TCRdb, only in-frame clones are kept and a portion is missing. The table lists about 40,000 clones, roughly 86% of them singletons. The sequencing used CD4+ or CD8+ T cells sorted from blood, collected in a trial of the OX40 agonist ivuxolimab. Source of these receptors: an adult with an advanced solid tumor such as melanoma, head and neck, liver or kidney cancer. Both conserved end residues are part of each CDR3. The D gene is left open where the match is weak. Clone size, where shown, is once, few, many, or a class for clones that have expanded.

V	size	D	J	CDR3	DNA
TRBV28	-	TRBD2	TRBJ2-3	CASSLPTSGRAFSTDTQYF	TGTGCCAGCAGTTTACCCACTAGCGGGAGGGCCTTTTCTACAGATACGCAGTATTTT
TRBV4-1	-	-	TRBJ2-2	CASSQDLGARGELFF	TGCGCCAGCAGCCAAGATTTAGGGGCAAGGGGGGAGCTGTTTTTT
TRBV28	-	-	TRBJ2-7	CASKSRNYEQYF	TGTGCCAGCAAGTCCCGGAACTACGAGCAGTACTTC
TRBV18	-	-	TRBJ1-5	CASSVRDNQPQHF	TGTGCCAGCTCCGTCAGGGACAATCAGCCCCAGCATTTT
TRBV9	few	-	TRBJ2-5	CASNPGGTDETQYF	TGTGCCAGCAACCCCGGTGGGACTGACGAGACCCAGTACTTC
TRBV6-1	-	-	TRBJ1-1	CASSQGPNTEAFF	TGTGCCAGCAGTCAGGGGCCGAACACTGAAGCTTTCTTT
TRBV27	-	-	TRBJ2-4	CASSGMTKNIQYF	TGTGCCAGCAGTGGAATGACCAAAAACATTCAGTACTTC
TRBV2	-	TRBD1	TRBJ1-1	CATRRQGLNTEAFF	TGTGCCACCCGAAGACAGGGATTGAACACTGAAGCTTTCTTT
TRBV5-6	-	-	TRBJ2-5	CASSLPGQETQYF	TGTGCCAGCAGCTTGCCAGGCCAAGAGACCCAGTACTTC
TRBV7-9	-	-	TRBJ2-4	CASGGGTGSIQYF	TGTGCCAGTGGGGGGGGCACGGGAAGCATTCAGTACTTC
TRBV6-1	-	-	TRBJ2-7	CASKHVYEQYF	TGTGCCAGCAAGCACGTATACGAGCAGTACTTC
TRBV28	-	TRBD1	TRBJ1-1	CASSLPPLTGLRTEAFF	TGTGCCAGCAGTTTACCCCCTTTGACAGGGCTGAGGACTGAAGCTTTCTTT
TRBV9	once	-	TRBJ1-1	CASSVATEVNTEAFF	TGTGCCAGCAGCGTAGCTACAGAGGTGAACACTGAAGCTTTCTTT
TRBV29-1	-	-	TRBJ2-1	CSVSAVRSYNEQFF	TGCAGCGTGAGTGCGGTAAGGTCCTACAATGAGCAGTTCTTC
TRBV29-1	once	-	TRBJ2-7	CSVESKSSYEQYF	TGCAGCGTTGAATCAAAGAGCTCCTACGAGCAGTACTTC
TRBV7-2	-	-	TRBJ2-3	CASSSPSTDTQYF	TGTGCCAGCAGCTCCCCTAGCACAGATACGCAGTATTTT
TRBV9	-	-	TRBJ2-7	CASSVGGLSRSYEQYF	TGTGCCAGCAGCGTCGGGGGCCTTTCCCGCTCCTACGAGCAGTACTTC
TRBV29-1	once	-	TRBJ2-7	CSVAGTYEQYF	TGCAGCGTTGCTGGGACCTACGAGCAGTACTTC
TRBV5-6	-	-	TRBJ2-2	CASSLDPGLSTGELFF	TGTGCCAGCAGCTTGGATCCGGGGTTGAGCACCGGGGAGCTGTTTTTT
TRBV28	-	-	TRBJ1-1	CASSFIRGSGLNTEAFF	TGTGCCAGCAGTTTCATCAGGGGCTCGGGGTTGAACACTGAAGCTTTCTTT
TRBV6-6	-	-	TRBJ2-4	CASRTDSAKNIQYF	TGTGCCAGCAGGACAGACTCAGCCAAAAACATTCAGTACTTC
TRBV27	-	TRBD2	TRBJ2-7	CASRYRGGSYEQYF	TGTGCCAGCAGGTACCGGGGGGGCTCCTACGAGCAGTACTTC
TRBV12-5	-	-	TRBJ2-2	CASGLSGAGELFF	TGTGCTAGTGGTTTATCGGGGGCGGGGGAGCTGTTTTTT
TRBV5-4	-	-	TRBJ2-1	CASSWGGSTYNEQFF	TGTGCCAGCAGCTGGGGGGGCAGTACCTACAATGAGCAGTTCTTC
TRBV28	once	-	TRBJ2-3	CASSLYGDTQYF	TGTGCCAGCAGTTTATATGGGGATACGCAGTATTTT
TRBV6-5	-	-	TRBJ1-5	CASSYPRGHQPQHF	TGTGCCAGCAGTTACCCGCGAGGTCATCAGCCCCAGCATTTT
TRBV5-1	-	TRBD2	TRBJ2-5	CASSFSSGETQYF	TGCGCCAGCAGCTTTTCTAGCGGAGAGACCCAGTACTTC
TRBV7-9	-	-	TRBJ2-2	CASSFNRETGELFF	TGTGCCAGCAGCTTCAACAGGGAGACCGGGGAGCTGTTTTTT